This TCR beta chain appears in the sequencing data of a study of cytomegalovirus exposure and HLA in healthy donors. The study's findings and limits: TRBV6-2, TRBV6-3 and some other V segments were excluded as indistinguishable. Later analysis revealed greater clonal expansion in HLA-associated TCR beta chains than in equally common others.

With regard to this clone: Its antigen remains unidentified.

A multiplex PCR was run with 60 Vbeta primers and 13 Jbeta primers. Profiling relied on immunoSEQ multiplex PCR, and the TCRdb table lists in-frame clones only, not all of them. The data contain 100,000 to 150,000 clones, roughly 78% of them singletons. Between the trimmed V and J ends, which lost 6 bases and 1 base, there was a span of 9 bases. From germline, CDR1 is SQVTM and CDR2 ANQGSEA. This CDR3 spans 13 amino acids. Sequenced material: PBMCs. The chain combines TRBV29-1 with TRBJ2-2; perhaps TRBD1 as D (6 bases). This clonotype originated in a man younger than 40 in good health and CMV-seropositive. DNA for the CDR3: TGCAGCGTGCCACAGGGGAACACCGGGGAGCTGTTTTTT. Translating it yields CSVPQGNTGELFF.